A selection of T cell receptor beta chains follows, all from one sample in a study. One entry per CDR3 protein results from TCRdb running MiXCR on the 5' RACE reads. The table shows about 54,000 distinct CDR3 sequences, with roughly 15% occurring only once. The sample was naive CD4+ T cells sorted from blood. The receptors come from a female donor with breast cancer. Both conserved end residues are part of each CDR3. The order of the fields is D gene, V gene, clone size, J gene, CDR3 protein, CDR3 DNA. The D gene is left open where the match is weak. Rows may omit the clone size; those that give it use once, few, many or a size class.

>TRBD2|TRBV7-8|NA|TRBJ2-7
CASSRTSASHEQYF
TGTGCCAGCAGCCGCACTAGCGCCTCCCACGAGCAGTACTTC
>NA|TRBV4-2|NA|TRBJ2-2
CASSQERGRGSGELFF
TGTGCCAGCAGCCAAGAGAGGGGTAGGGGATCCGGGGAGCTGTTTTTT
>TRBD1|TRBV6-6|few|TRBJ1-5
CASTPGQFNQPQHF
TGTGCCAGCACCCCGGGACAGTTCAATCAGCCCCAGCATTTT
>TRBD1|TRBV11-3|few|TRBJ1-6
CASGSGGGSPLHF
TGTGCCAGCGGTTCAGGGGGCGGATCACCCCTCCACTTT
>TRBD1|TRBV11-2|few|TRBJ1-2
CASSPDRVHGYTF
TGTGCCAGCAGCCCCGACAGGGTACATGGCTACACCTTC
>NA|TRBV13|NA|TRBJ2-7
CASSSAAGSYEQYF
TGTGCCAGCAGCTCAGCTGCGGGCTCCTACGAGCAGTACTTC
>NA|TRBV6-5|many|TRBJ2-1
CASSSGAFYNEQFF
TGTGCCAGCAGTTCGGGGGCTTTCTACAATGAGCAGTTCTTC
>NA|TRBV6-2/TRBV6-3|few|TRBJ2-3
CATSEYTDTQYF
TGTGCCACCTCAGAATACACAGATACGCAGTATTTT
>NA|TRBV4-1|few|TRBJ1-1
CASTKQDLFLRGTEAFF
TGCGCCAGCACCAAGCAAGATCTGTTCCTCAGGGGCACTGAAGCTTTCTTT
>NA|TRBV7-6|few|TRBJ2-7
CASSPQTEEVQYF
TGTGCCAGCAGCCCGCAGACTGAGGAGGTGCAGTACTTC
>TRBD1|TRBV7-9|few|TRBJ2-7
CASSETGGTHEQYF
TGTGCCAGCAGCGAGACAGGGGGCACCCACGAGCAGTACTTC
>NA|TRBV7-3|many|TRBJ1-1
CASSFGNSGAEAFF
TGTGCCAGCAGCTTTGGGAACTCCGGGGCTGAAGCTTTCTTT
>TRBD1|TRBV27|NA|TRBJ1-2
CASSETGGYGYTF
TGTGCCAGCAGTGAAACAGGGGGCTATGGCTACACCTTC
>NA|TRBV29-1|many|TRBJ2-1
CSVDGYNNEQFF
TGCAGCGTTGATGGATATAACAATGAGCAGTTCTTC
>TRBD2|TRBV20-1|few|TRBJ2-2
CSARLAGAGELFF
TGCAGTGCTAGACTAGCGGGAGCCGGGGAGCTGTTTTTT
>NA|TRBV9|many|TRBJ2-3
CASSLAWGSTDTQYF
TGTGCCAGCAGCCTAGCGTGGGGAAGCACAGATACGCAGTATTTT
>NA|TRBV7-2|many|TRBJ2-6
CASSLGTASSGANVLTF
TGTGCCAGCAGCTTAGGGACAGCCTCCTCTGGGGCCAACGTCCTGACTTTC
>NA|TRBV12-3/TRBV12-4|NA|TRBJ1-1
CASSSTVTEAFF
TGTGCCAGCAGTTCGACAGTAACTGAAGCTTTCTTT
>TRBD2|TRBV29-1|few|TRBJ2-1
CSAEGVSGALGSYNEQFF
TGCAGCGCCGAAGGTGTTAGCGGGGCCTTAGGCTCCTACAATGAGCAGTTCTTC
>NA|TRBV5-1|many|TRBJ1-1
CASSLQATDTEAFF
TGCGCCAGCAGCTTGCAGGCCACGGACACTGAAGCTTTCTTT
>NA|TRBV5-1|few|TRBJ1-6
CASSLTPGSANSPLHF
TGCGCCAGCAGCTTAACCCCAGGGTCTGCGAATTCACCCCTCCACTTT
>NA|TRBV6-1|few|TRBJ1-5
CASSEGGIIGQPQHF
TGTGCCAGCAGTGAAGGTGGGATAATAGGTCAGCCCCAGCATTTT
>NA|TRBV4-1|NA|TRBJ1-6
CASSQVAVWGQVRPLHF
TGCGCCAGCAGCCAAGTCGCTGTGTGGGGGCAGGTCAGGCCCCTCCACTTT
>TRBD1|TRBV28|NA|TRBJ1-4
CASSFSPGGNEKLFF
TGTGCCAGCAGTTTCTCGCCAGGGGGAAATGAAAAACTGTTTTTT
>NA|TRBV10-3|many|TRBJ2-3
CATGSDTQYF
TGTGCCACAGGGTCAGATACGCAGTATTTT
>NA|TRBV5-1|NA|TRBJ2-3
CASSLSSPSTDTQYF
TGCGCCAGCAGCTTGAGCAGCCCTAGCACAGATACGCAGTATTTT
>NA|TRBV7-9|NA|TRBJ2-5
CASSFSEVTQYF
TGTGCCAGCAGCTTCTCCGAGGTGACCCAGTACTTC
>TRBD1|TRBV24-1|NA|TRBJ2-1
CATSDRDSRGKYNEQFF
TGTGCCACCAGTGATCGGGACAGCCGCGGTAAATACAATGAGCAGTTCTTC
>NA|TRBV11-2|many|TRBJ1-4
CASSLAQGIEKLFF
TGTGCCAGCAGCTTAGCACAGGGAATTGAAAAACTGTTTTTT
>TRBD2|TRBV3-1|NA|TRBJ2-1
CASSQAGGPRDEQFF
TGTGCCAGCAGCCAAGCGGGAGGGCCTAGGGATGAGCAGTTCTTC
>TRBD2|TRBV7-9|few|TRBJ2-3
CASSSASGGADTQYF
TGTGCCAGCAGCTCGGCTAGCGGGGGGGCAGATACGCAGTATTTT
>NA|TRBV20-1|many|TRBJ1-6
CSAMGGGSPLHF
TGCAGTGCTATGGGGGGAGGTTCACCCCTCCACTTT
>TRBD2|TRBV20-1|few|TRBJ2-3
CSAVLAGTQYF
TGCAGTGCCGTTCTAGCGGGTACGCAGTATTTT
>NA|TRBV6-2/TRBV6-3|many|TRBJ2-1
CASRDGGWGNEQFF
TGTGCCAGCAGGGATGGAGGTTGGGGGAATGAGCAGTTCTTC
>NA|TRBV4-2|NA|TRBJ2-5
CASSPDSQETQYF
TGTGCCAGCAGCCCGGACAGTCAAGAGACCCAGTACTTC
>NA|TRBV11-2|NA|TRBJ2-3
CASSLVLGRADTQYF
TGTGCCAGCAGCTTAGTTCTAGGGCGGGCGGATACGCAGTATTTT
>NA|TRBV24-1|NA|TRBJ2-3
CATEEDSYTDTQYF
TGTGCCACCGAAGAGGACAGTTACACAGATACGCAGTATTTT
>NA|TRBV12-3/TRBV12-4|many|TRBJ1-5
CASERGLGDQPQHF
TGTGCCAGCGAACGGGGGTTGGGGGATCAGCCCCAGCATTTT
>TRBD1|TRBV5-1|NA|TRBJ2-2
CASSTRDSRNTGELFF
TGCGCCAGCAGCACCCGGGACAGTAGAAACACCGGGGAGCTGTTTTTT
>NA|TRBV20-1|NA|TRBJ1-1
CSAARRMNTEAFF
TGCAGTGCTGCACGAAGGATGAACACTGAAGCTTTCTTT